This T cell receptor (beta chain) derives from a study of blood T cells in healthy people across ages. V shed 2 bases and J shed 3 bases, with 14 bases lying between them. CDR1 and CDR2 (germline): DFQATT, SNEGSKA (reference sequence). This CDR3 is 16 amino acids long. Sample-barcoded 5' priming and a J-beta primer mix drove a second PCR of about 6 to 12 cycles. Paired-end reads containing CDR3 totaled no fewer than 2.5 million for each sample. TCRdb reprocessed the 5' RACE reads via MiXCR and lists one record per CDR3 protein. The sample lists about 1.6 million distinct CDR3 sequences, about 32% seen once, with around 10% in the top ten.

This sequence originates from a woman between 25 and 40 years old in good health. Source material: blood. This sequence joins TRBV20-1 and TRBJ1-6, with D possibly matching TRBD1 (5 bases). The CDR3 nucleotides are TGCAGTGCTAGAATCAAGGGGAGGTACTATAATTCACCCCTCCACTTT. It translates to CSARIKGRYYNSPLHF.